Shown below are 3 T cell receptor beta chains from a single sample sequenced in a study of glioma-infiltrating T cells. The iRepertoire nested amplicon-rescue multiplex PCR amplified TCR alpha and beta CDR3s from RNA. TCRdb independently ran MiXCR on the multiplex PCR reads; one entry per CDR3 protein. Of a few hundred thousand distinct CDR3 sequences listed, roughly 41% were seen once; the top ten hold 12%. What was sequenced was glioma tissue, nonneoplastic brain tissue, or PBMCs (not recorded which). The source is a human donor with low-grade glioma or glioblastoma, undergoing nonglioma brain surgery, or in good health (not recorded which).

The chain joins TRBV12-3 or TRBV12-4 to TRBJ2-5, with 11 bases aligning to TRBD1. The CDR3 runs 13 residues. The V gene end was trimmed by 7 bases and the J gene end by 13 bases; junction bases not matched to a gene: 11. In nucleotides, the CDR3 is TGTGCCAGCACCCCGGGACAGGGGGATTGGAGGTACTTC. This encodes CASTPGQGDWRYF.

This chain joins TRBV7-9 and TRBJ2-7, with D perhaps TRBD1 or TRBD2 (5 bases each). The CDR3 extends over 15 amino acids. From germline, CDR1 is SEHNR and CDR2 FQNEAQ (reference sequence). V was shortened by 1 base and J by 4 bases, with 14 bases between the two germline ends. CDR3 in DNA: TGTGCCAGCAGCTTAGGAGGGGATAACAAATACGAGCAGTACTTC. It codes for CASSLGGDNKYEQYF. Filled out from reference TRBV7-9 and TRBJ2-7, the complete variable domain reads DTGVSQNPRHKITKRGQNVTFRCDPISEHNRLYWYRQTLGQGPEFLTYFQNEAQLEKSRLLSDRFSAERPKGSFSTLEIQRTEQGDSAMYLCASSLGGDNKYEQYFGPGTRLTVT.

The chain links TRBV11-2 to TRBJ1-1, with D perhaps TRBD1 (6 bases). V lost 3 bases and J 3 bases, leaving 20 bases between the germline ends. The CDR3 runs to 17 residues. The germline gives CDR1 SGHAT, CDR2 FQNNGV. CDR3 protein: CASSFGWGANGDTEAFF. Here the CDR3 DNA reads TGTGCCAGCAGCTTTGGTTGGGGGGCGAATGGAGACACTGAAGCTTTCTTT.